Listed below are T cell receptor beta chains from one sample, sequenced in a study of technical replicates of blood from several donors. Measured with immunoSEQ multiplex PCR; TCRdb has only the in-frame clones, and not every one. This sample has 76,000 or so clones; about 86% occur once, and the top ten carry 4.5% to 6%. Sample: PBMCs. These receptors were collected from a human donor in good health. Some clones in this sample may be carry-over from other donors' samples. Each CDR3 is given with its conserved first and last residue. D genes are given only for firm matches. Clone sizes are given selectively: once, few, many, or a class where the clone is expanded.

size: -; V: TRBV6-1; D: -; length: 14; J: TRBJ2-7; CDR3: CASSEKGKTYEQYF; DNA: TGTGCCAGCAGTGAAAAGGGGAAAACCTACGAGCAGTACTTC
size: -; V: TRBV4-2; D: TRBD1; length: 20; J: TRBJ1-4; CDR3: CASSRTRRTGGLATNEKLFF; DNA: TGTGCCAGCAGCCGGACACGACGGACAGGGGGTTTAGCAACTAATGAAAAACTGTTTTTT
size: -; V: TRBV4-2; D: -; length: 12; J: TRBJ1-2; CDR3: CASSQVAGGYTF; DNA: TGTGCCAGCAGCCAAGTGGCGGGGGGCTACACCTTC
size: -; V: TRBV4-2; D: -; length: 15; J: TRBJ2-3; CDR3: CASSLVLVESDTQYF; DNA: TGTGCCAGCAGCCTGGTACTAGTGGAATCAGATACGCAGTATTTT
size: -; V: TRBV6-5; D: TRBD2; length: 14; J: TRBJ2-7; CDR3: CASRLAGGPYEQYF; DNA: TGTGCCAGCAGACTAGCGGGGGGGCCCTACGAGCAGTACTTC
size: -; V: TRBV4-2; D: -; length: 15; J: TRBJ2-5; CDR3: CASSQARDFLETQYF; DNA: TGTGCCAGCAGCCAAGCCCGGGACTTCTTGGAGACCCAGTACTTC
size: once; V: TRBV7-9; D: -; length: 12; J: TRBJ2-7; CDR3: CASSGGLGEQYF; DNA: TGTGCCAGCAGCGGGGGGTTAGGCGAGCAGTACTTC
size: -; V: TRBV4-3; D: -; length: 14; J: TRBJ2-2; CDR3: CASSQVFQTGELFF; DNA: TGCGCCAGCAGCCAAGTGTTTCAAACCGGGGAGCTGTTTTTT
size: -; V: TRBV9; D: TRBD1; length: 13; J: TRBJ1-2; CDR3: CASSVTGGDGYTF; DNA: TGTGCCAGCAGCGTTACAGGGGGCGATGGCTACACCTTC
size: -; V: TRBV11-3; D: TRBD2; length: 16; J: TRBJ2-3; CDR3: CASSGRRGGSTDTQYF; DNA: TGTGCCAGCAGCGGACGTCGGGGGGGTAGCACAGATACGCAGTATTTT
size: -; V: TRBV27; D: -; length: 16; J: TRBJ2-2; CDR3: CASSRSRGTNTGELFF; DNA: TGTGCCAGCAGCCGCTCGCGTGGTACGAACACCGGGGAGCTGTTTTTT